This TCR beta chain is drawn from a study of spatial heterogeneity in lung cancer. Study information: 72 TRACERx patients with early, untreated non-small cell lung cancer donated samples.

The time point was: blood at routine non-recurrence follow-up after resection. Study outcomes and limitations: Expanded tumor TCRs that were ubiquitous appeared in blood more at resection than follow-up.

Comment on this clonotype: Its target is not known.

One entry per CDR3 protein results from TCRdb running MiXCR on the 5' RACE reads. The table includes roughly 46,000 distinct CDR3 sequences, about 10% detected once. This receptor was taken from a male donor with early-stage non-small cell lung cancer. Sample: PBMCs, taken at follow-up.

CDR3 residues: CSATLSGTNEQFF. DNA for the CDR3: TGCAGTGCTACTCTTAGCGGCACCAATGAGCAGTTCTTC. This chain links TRBV20-1 with TRBJ2-1; TRBD2 is a possible D gene (6 bases). V was trimmed by 4 bases and J by 6 bases, leaving 13 bases between them. Looked up from germline, CDR1 is DFQATT and CDR2 is SNEGSKA (reference sequence). This CDR3 is built from 13 residues.